This T cell receptor beta chain stems from a study of shared clonotypes between healthy human individuals. Study-wide results and caveats: What rarefaction showed was incomplete sorted-subset sequencing despite large depth.

Comments on this clone: No antigen is known for it.

Original processing methods: ImmunoSEQ output held junction-only sequences without quality scores, so filtering differed. Generated by immunoSEQ multiplex PCR, the TCRdb table keeps only in-frame clones and is missing some. The V and J calls and clone size were taken over from that table, and D and trimming were inferred from the DNA. The table shows approximately 700,000 clones, with less than 80% occurring only once. Those who donated were healthy HIV-negative adults, with no recent acute infections or vaccinations reported. The V gene's germline CDR1 is LNHNV and CDR2 YYDKDF (reference sequence). V was clipped by 5 bases and J by 4 bases; unmatched bases: 3. The CDR3 is 14 amino acids.

The sample consisted of memory CD4+ T cells sorted from blood. Subset given: CD45RA-negative fraction. This sequence originates from a woman in her 30s in good health. V and J are TRBV15 and TRBJ2-3; 10 bases agree with TRBD1. The CDR3 region has the DNA TGTGCCACCAGCCAGACAGGGGGCGCAGATACGCAGTATTTT. It specifies CATSQTGGADTQYF.